This is a list of T cell receptor beta chains from one sample in a study of blood T cell repertoires in COVID-19. TCRdb's copy holds only in-frame clones and misses some; the assay was immunoSEQ multiplex PCR. Of 180,000 or so clones detected, approximately 85% appear once; the ten largest clones hold approximately 11%. The sequenced sample was peripheral blood. The receptor source for this set is a human donor with active or convalescent COVID-19. The donor label of this sample is uncertain. The CDR3 runs from the conserved cysteine through the conserved F or W. The listing skips clone size in some rows; elsewhere it reads once, few, many or a size class.

TRBV19	-	TRBJ1-4	CASSPGQGATNEKLFF
TRBV9	-	TRBJ2-1	CASSVVADDNEQFF
TRBV29-1	-	TRBJ1-2	CSGADRGGYTF
TRBV5-5	-	TRBJ2-3	CASSWTSVTDTQYF
TRBV3-1/TRBV3-2	-	TRBJ2-1	CASSQGGEQFF
TRBV6-5	-	TRBJ1-6	CASSYSPNNSPLHF
TRBV2	-	TRBJ1-5	CASSDEGVSPQHF
TRBV7-2	-	TRBJ2-7	CASRRGQGDTYEQYF
TRBV5-1	-	TRBJ1-1	CASSSAGGRAFF
TRBV2	-	TRBJ1-6	CASGQGGNYNSPLHF
TRBV27	-	TRBJ1-5	CASEDQPQHF
TRBV7-9	-	TRBJ2-7	CASSTNSAYEQYF
TRBV7-9	-	TRBJ1-2	CASSLRAGGNYGYTF
TRBV6-5	-	TRBJ1-1	CASSFAHRGEAFF
TRBV5-6	few	TRBJ2-2	CASSFWDRGTGELFF
TRBV11-2	-	TRBJ2-3	CASSLTRLAGGGTDTQYF